A selection of T cell receptor beta chains follows, all from one sample in a study of blood T cell repertoires in COVID-19. Some clones are missing from TCRdb's copy, which holds only in-frame ones; the method was immunoSEQ multiplex PCR. The sample lists roughly 80,000 clones; almost 85% were seen once. The sequenced sample consisted of peripheral blood. These receptors originate from a human donor in a cohort sampled during active COVID-19. Each CDR3 is given with its conserved first and last residue. D genes are given only for firm matches. Not every row has a clone size; where given, it reads once, few, many or a size class.

v_gene: TRBV7-9; abundance: -; j_gene: TRBJ1-3; d_gene: -; CDR3nt: TGTGCCAGCAGCCCAGCGTCCGGAAACACCATATATTTT; CDR3aa: CASSPASGNTIYF
v_gene: TRBV9; abundance: -; j_gene: TRBJ2-7; d_gene: TRBD1; CDR3nt: TGTGCCAGCAGCGTGGGGACAGGGCCCTACGAGCAGTACTTC; CDR3aa: CASSVGTGPYEQYF
v_gene: TRBV5-1; abundance: -; j_gene: TRBJ1-4; d_gene: TRBD1; CDR3nt: TGCGCCAGCAGGACAGGGGACACTAATGAAAAACTGTTTTTT; CDR3aa: CASRTGDTNEKLFF
v_gene: TRBV7-2; abundance: -; j_gene: TRBJ2-1; d_gene: -; CDR3nt: TGTGCCAGCAGCGTAGGACAGAACAATGAGCAGTTCTTC; CDR3aa: CASSVGQNNEQFF
v_gene: TRBV27; abundance: -; j_gene: TRBJ2-1; d_gene: -; CDR3nt: TGTGCCAGCAGTTGGCGGGCGACGATTGATGAGCAGTTCTTC; CDR3aa: CASSWRATIDEQFF
v_gene: TRBV5-1; abundance: -; j_gene: TRBJ2-3; d_gene: TRBD2; CDR3nt: TGCGCCAGCAGCTTTTCTAGCGGGGGAACTGCTAGCACAGATACGCAGTATTTT; CDR3aa: CASSFSSGGTASTDTQYF
v_gene: TRBV28; abundance: -; j_gene: TRBJ2-7; d_gene: TRBD1; CDR3nt: TGTGCCAGCCGAGGACAGGGCTTTTCCTACGAGCAGTACTTC; CDR3aa: CASRGQGFSYEQYF
v_gene: TRBV7-2; abundance: once; j_gene: TRBJ1-5; d_gene: TRBD1; CDR3nt: TGTGCCAGCAGCTTCGGACAGGGCGATAATCAGCCCCAGCATTTT; CDR3aa: CASSFGQGDNQPQHF
v_gene: TRBV29-1; abundance: -; j_gene: TRBJ1-2; d_gene: -; CDR3nt: TGCAGCGTCCAGGTTACACAACGTGGCTACACCTTC; CDR3aa: CSVQVTQRGYTF
v_gene: TRBV14; abundance: -; j_gene: TRBJ1-1; d_gene: TRBD1; CDR3nt: TGTGCCAGCAGCCAGTATGAGGGGGCCATGAACACTGAAGCTTTCTTT; CDR3aa: CASSQYEGAMNTEAFF
v_gene: TRBV11-2; abundance: -; j_gene: TRBJ2-7; d_gene: TRBD1; CDR3nt: TGTGCCAGCAGCATGGACAGGTACGAGCAGTACTTC; CDR3aa: CASSMDRYEQYF
v_gene: TRBV11-3; abundance: -; j_gene: TRBJ1-2; d_gene: TRBD1; CDR3nt: TGTGCCAGCAGCTTGTCCCCCAGAAGATTCGGGCGACAGGGGTGCTATGGCTACACCTTC; CDR3aa: CASSLSPRRFGRQGCYGYTF
v_gene: TRBV6-6; abundance: -; j_gene: TRBJ1-6; d_gene: -; CDR3nt: TGTGCCAGCACTGCAGGGGAAATATTAGGTTCACCCCTCCACTTT; CDR3aa: CASTAGEILGSPLHF
v_gene: TRBV19; abundance: -; j_gene: TRBJ2-2; d_gene: TRBD2; CDR3nt: TGTGCCAGTATTTCTAGCGGGGGACCGAAGAACACCGGGGAGCTGTTTTTT; CDR3aa: CASISSGGPKNTGELFF
v_gene: TRBV9; abundance: -; j_gene: TRBJ2-3; d_gene: -; CDR3nt: TGTGCCAGCGGTATGCAGGTGGCAGATACGCAGTATTTT; CDR3aa: CASGMQVADTQYF
v_gene: TRBV9; abundance: -; j_gene: TRBJ1-5; d_gene: -; CDR3nt: TGTGCCAGCAGCCCCAGAGAAGGTGTGGGCCAGCCCCAGCATTTT; CDR3aa: CASSPREGVGQPQHF
v_gene: TRBV10-3; abundance: -; j_gene: TRBJ2-7; d_gene: -; CDR3nt: TGTGCCACCCGGGACACCCAAAGCTCCTACGAGCAGTACTTC; CDR3aa: CATRDTQSSYEQYF
v_gene: TRBV6-4; abundance: -; j_gene: TRBJ2-3; d_gene: -; CDR3nt: TGTGCCAGCAGTGAAGGGGTAGGCACAGATACGCAGTATTTT; CDR3aa: CASSEGVGTDTQYF